This T cell receptor beta chain is drawn from a study of blood T cell repertoires in COVID-19. The wider study: Acute and convalescent COVID-19 specimens originated in the United States, Italy and Spain.

Repertoires were generated with immunoSEQ multiplex PCR, while TCRdb's copy carries only in-frame clones and drops some. The data hold 65,000 to 85,000 clones, with about nine tenths observed a single time. Per the germline V gene, CDR1 is SGHDT and CDR2 is YYEEEE. V shed 1 base and J shed 2 bases, with 7 bases lying between them. The CDR3 runs to 14 residues. Points on this clone: Other DNA sequences in the sample encode the same CDR3.

The rearrangement joins TRBV5-6 to TRBJ1-5; D is perhaps TRBD1 (5 bases). This clonotype was obtained from a human donor in a cohort sampled during active COVID-19. Source material: peripheral blood. The CDR3 coding sequence is TGTGCCAGCAGCTTGAAAGGGGGCAATCAGCCCCAGCATTTT. Amino acids: CASSLKGGNQPQHF.